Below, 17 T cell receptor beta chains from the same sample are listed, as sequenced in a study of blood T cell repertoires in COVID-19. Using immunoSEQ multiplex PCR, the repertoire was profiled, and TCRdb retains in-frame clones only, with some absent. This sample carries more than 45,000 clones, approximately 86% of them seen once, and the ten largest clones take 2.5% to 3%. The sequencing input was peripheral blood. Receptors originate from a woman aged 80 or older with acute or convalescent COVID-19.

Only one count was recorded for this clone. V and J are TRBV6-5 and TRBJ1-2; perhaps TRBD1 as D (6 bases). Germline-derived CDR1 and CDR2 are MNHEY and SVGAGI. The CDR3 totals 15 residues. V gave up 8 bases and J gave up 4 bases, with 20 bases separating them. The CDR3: CASYDPGHLGYGYTF. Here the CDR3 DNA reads TGTGCCAGCTATGACCCGGGACACTTAGGCTATGGCTACACCTTC.

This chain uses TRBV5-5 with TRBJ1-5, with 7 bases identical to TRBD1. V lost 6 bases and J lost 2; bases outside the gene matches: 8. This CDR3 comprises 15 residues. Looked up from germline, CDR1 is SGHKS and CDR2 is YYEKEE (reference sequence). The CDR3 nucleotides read TGTGCCAGCACCGCAGGGGGTAGCGGCAATCAGCCCCAGCATTTT. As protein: CASTAGGSGNQPQHF.

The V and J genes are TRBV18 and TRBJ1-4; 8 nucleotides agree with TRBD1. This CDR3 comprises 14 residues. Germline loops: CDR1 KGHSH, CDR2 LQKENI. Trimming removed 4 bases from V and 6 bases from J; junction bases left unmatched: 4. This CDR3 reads CASSHPGQDEKLFF. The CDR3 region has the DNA TGTGCCAGCTCACACCCGGGACAGGATGAAAAACTGTTTTTT.

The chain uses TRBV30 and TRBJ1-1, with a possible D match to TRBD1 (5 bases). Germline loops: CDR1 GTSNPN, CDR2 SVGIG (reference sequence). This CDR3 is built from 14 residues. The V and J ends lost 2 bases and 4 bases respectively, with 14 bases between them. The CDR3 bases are TGTGCCTGGAGTCTAACAGGAGGGGTCACTGAAGCTTTCTTT. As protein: CAWSLTGGVTEAFF. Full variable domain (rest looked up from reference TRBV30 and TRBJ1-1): SQTIHQWPATLVQPVGSPLSLECTVEGTSNPNLYWYRQAAGRGLQLLFYSVGIGQISSEVPQNLSASRPQDRQFILSSKKLLLSDSGFYLCAWSLTGGVTEAFFGQGTRLTVV.

The CDR3 DNA reads TGTGCCAGTAGTATAAGGGGGAACTATGGCTACACCTTC. Translation: CASSIRGNYGYTF. V gene TRBV19 combines with J gene TRBJ1-2, with a tentative D call TRBD1 (6 bases). Germline V gene lookup returns CDR1 LNHDA and CDR2 SQIVND (reference sequence). This CDR3 spans 13 amino acids. The ends were cut back, 2 bases at V and 2 bases at J, with 6 bases in the middle.

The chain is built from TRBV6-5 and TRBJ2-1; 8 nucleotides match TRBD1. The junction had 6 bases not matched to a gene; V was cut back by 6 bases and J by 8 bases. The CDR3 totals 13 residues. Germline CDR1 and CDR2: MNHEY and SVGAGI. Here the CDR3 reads CASRDPTGDEQFF. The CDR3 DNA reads TGTGCCAGCAGGGACCCGACAGGGGATGAGCAGTTCTTC.

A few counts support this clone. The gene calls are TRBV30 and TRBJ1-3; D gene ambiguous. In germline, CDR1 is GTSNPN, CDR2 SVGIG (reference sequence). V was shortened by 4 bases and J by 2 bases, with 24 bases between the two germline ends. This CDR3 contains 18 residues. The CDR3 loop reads CAWNPGVFLGVPGNTIYF. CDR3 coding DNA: TGTGCCTGGAATCCCGGGGTATTCTTGGGCGTTCCTGGAAACACCATATATTTT.

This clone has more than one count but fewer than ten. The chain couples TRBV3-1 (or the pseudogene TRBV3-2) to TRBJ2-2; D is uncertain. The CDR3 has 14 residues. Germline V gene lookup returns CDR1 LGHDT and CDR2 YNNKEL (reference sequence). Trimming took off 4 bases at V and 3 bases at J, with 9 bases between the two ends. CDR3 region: CASSRSPDTGELFF. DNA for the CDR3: TGTGCCAGCAGCCGGAGCCCCGACACCGGGGAGCTGTTTTTT.

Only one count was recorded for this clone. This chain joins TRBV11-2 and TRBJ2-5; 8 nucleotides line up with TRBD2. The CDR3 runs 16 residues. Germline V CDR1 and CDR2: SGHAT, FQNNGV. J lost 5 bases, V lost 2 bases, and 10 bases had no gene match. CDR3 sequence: CASSLYRGGPGETQYF. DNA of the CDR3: TGTGCCAGCAGCTTATATCGGGGGGGACCGGGGGAGACCCAGTACTTC.

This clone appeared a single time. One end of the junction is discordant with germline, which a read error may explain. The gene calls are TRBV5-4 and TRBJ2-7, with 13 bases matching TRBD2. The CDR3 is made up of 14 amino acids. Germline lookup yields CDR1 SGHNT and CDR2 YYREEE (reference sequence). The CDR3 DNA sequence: TGTGCCAGCAGCTTGACGGGACTAGCGGGGATTCGTCACTTC. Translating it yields CASSLTGLAGIRHF.

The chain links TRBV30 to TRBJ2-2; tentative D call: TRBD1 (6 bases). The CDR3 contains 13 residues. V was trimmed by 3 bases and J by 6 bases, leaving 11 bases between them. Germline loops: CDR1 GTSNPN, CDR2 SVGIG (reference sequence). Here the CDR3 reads CAWRFRGSGELFF. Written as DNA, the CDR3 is TGTGCCTGGAGATTCAGGGGATCCGGGGAGCTGTTTTTT.

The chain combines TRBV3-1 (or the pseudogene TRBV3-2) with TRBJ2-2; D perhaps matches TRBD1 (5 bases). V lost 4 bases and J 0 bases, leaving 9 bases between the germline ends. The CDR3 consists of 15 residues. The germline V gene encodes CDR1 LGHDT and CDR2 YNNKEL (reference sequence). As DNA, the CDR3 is TGTGCCAGCAGCCTTCTACAGGCGAACACCGGGGAGCTGTTTTTT. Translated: CASSLLQANTGELFF.

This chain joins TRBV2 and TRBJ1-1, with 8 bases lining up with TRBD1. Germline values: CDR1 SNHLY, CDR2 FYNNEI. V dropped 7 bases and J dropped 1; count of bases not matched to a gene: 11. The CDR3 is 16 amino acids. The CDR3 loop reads CASTPGQGRGNTEAFF. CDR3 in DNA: TGTGCCAGCACCCCAGGACAGGGTCGGGGGAACACTGAAGCTTTCTTT. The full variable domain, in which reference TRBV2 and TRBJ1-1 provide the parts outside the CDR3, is EPEVTQTPSHQVTQMGQEVILRCVPISNHLYFYWYRQILGQKVEFLVSFYNNEISEKSEIFDDQFSVERPDGSNFTLKIRSTKLEDSAMYFCASTPGQGRGNTEAFFGQGTRLTVV.

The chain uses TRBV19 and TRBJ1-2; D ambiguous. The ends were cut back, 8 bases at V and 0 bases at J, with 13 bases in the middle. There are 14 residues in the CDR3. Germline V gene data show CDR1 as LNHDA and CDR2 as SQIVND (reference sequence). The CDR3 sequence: CASARDYTNYGYTF. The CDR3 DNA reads TGTGCCAGTGCCCGGGATTACACTAACTATGGCTACACCTTC.

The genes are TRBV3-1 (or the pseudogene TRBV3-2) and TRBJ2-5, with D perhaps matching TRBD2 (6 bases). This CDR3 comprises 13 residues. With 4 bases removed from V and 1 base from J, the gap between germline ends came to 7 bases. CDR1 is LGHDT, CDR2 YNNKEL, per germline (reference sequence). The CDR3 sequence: CASSPGLQETQYF. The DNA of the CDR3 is TGTGCCAGCAGCCCGGGACTCCAAGAGACCCAGTACTTC.

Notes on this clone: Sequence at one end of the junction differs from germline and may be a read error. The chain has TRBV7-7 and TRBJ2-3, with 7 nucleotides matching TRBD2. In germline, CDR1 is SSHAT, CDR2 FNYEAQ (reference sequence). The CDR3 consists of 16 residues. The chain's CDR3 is CASSLGVAGEADTQYF. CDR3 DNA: TGTGCTAGCAGCTTAGGGGTAGCGGGTGAGGCAGATACGCAGTATTTT.

CDR3 DNA: TGCAGTGCTAGTTCTGGGAGGGGTACCGGGGAGCTGTTTTTT. It specifies CSASSGRGTGELFF. The gene calls are TRBV20-1 and TRBJ2-2, with 7 bases aligning to TRBD2. V lost 3 bases to trimming and J lost 5 bases; unmatched junction nucleotides: 6. From germline, CDR1 is DFQATT and CDR2 SNEGSKA (reference sequence). The CDR3 length is 14 residues.